The 32 T cell receptor beta chains below all came from one sample that was sequenced in a study of T cells in Graves' hyperthyroidism and ophthalmopathy. TCR beta CDR3 sequences were amplified from RNA transcripts. First-round RT-PCR of the TCR CDR3 relied on the HTBI primer set. MiXCR, run by TCRdb on the multiplex PCR reads, gives a single entry per CDR3 protein. The table includes 490,000 or so distinct CDR3 sequences, just under 20% detected once. Sequenced material: blood. The receptors originated from a man aged 40-49 years with Graves' ophthalmopathy.

This clonotype turned up a few times. This rearrangement joins TRBV3-1 to TRBJ2-2, with 7 bases identical to TRBD2. The CDR3 has 14 residues. Germline V gives CDR1 LGHDT, CDR2 YNNKEL (reference sequence). V shed 0 bases, J shed 7 bases, and the junction held 2 bases outside the gene matches. The CDR3 here is CASSQEGGDGELFF. DNA for the CDR3: TGTGCCAGCAGCCAAGAGGGAGGGGACGGGGAGCTGTTTTTT.

This clonotype was seen many times. The V call is TRBV6-5, the J call TRBJ1-1, with D perhaps TRBD1 (6 bases). This CDR3 is 14 amino acids long. Germline values: CDR1 MNHEY, CDR2 SVGAGI. The V and J ends lost 2 bases and 5 bases respectively, with 12 bases between them. The CDR3 reads CASSYAGAITEAFF. DNA of the CDR3: TGTGCCAGCAGTTACGCGGGGGCGATTACTGAAGCTTTCTTT.

This clonotype was observed many times. V usage is TRBV3-1 and J usage is TRBJ2-5, with TRBD2 identical over 7 bases. Per the germline V gene, CDR1 is LGHDT and CDR2 is YNNKEL (reference sequence). J lost 6 bases, V lost 1 base, and 8 bases had no gene match. This CDR3 region has 15 residues. The CDR3 loop is CASSQGGGSVQTQYF. In nucleotides, the CDR3 is TGTGCCAGCAGCCAAGGTGGCGGGAGCGTGCAGACCCAGTACTTC.

This clonotype was seen repeatedly, ten times or more. The chain combines TRBV14 with TRBJ2-3, with 10 bases identical to TRBD2. The CDR3 loop spans 15 amino acids. Looked up from germline, CDR1 is SGHDN and CDR2 is FVKESK. The ends lost 4 bases at V and 4 bases at J; junction bases unmatched: 5. The CDR3 sequence: CASSRWTSGADTQYF. For the CDR3, the DNA is TGTGCCAGCAGCCGATGGACTAGCGGCGCAGATACGCAGTATTTT.

This clonotype appeared once. This CDR3 is missing its conserved last phenylalanine or tryptophan, likely due to a read error. The genes are TRBV13 and TRBJ2-5; 7 bases are a match to TRBD2. Germline assignment: CDR1 PRHDT and CDR2 FYEKMQ (reference sequence). This CDR3 has 15 residues. Trimming at V came to 7 bases and at J to 5 bases, leaving 13 bases not matched to a gene. The CDR3 here is CASIPPMGGRETQYL. The CDR3 bases are TGTGCCAGCATCCCTCCGATGGGGGGGAGGGAGACCCAGTACCTC.

The J gene is TRBJ2-2, the V gene TRBV7-3, with D unclear. The CDR3 loop spans 14 amino acids. Germline CDR1 SGHTA, CDR2 FQGTGA. V was shortened by 5 bases and J by 4 bases, with 11 bases between the two germline ends. The CDR3 coding sequence is TGTGCCAGCAGCCCCCGTGGAGTCACCGGGGAGCTGTTTTTT. It codes for CASSPRGVTGELFF.

This clonotype was seen ten or more times. The chain couples TRBV6-1 to TRBJ2-1, with 8 nucleotides matching TRBD2. The ends lost 5 bases at V and 5 bases at J; junction bases unmatched: 14. Germline V gives CDR1 MNHNS, CDR2 SASEGT. The CDR3 is made up of 17 amino acids. DNA of the CDR3: TGTGCCAGCAGTCCCCGGACGCTACTAGCGGAGAACAATGAGCAGTTCTTC. This codes for CASSPRTLLAENNEQFF.

Many counts were recorded for this clonotype. This chain uses TRBV2 with TRBJ2-1, with D possibly being TRBD1 (6 bases). CDR1 SNHLY and CDR2 FYNNEI come from the germline V gene. V lost 4 bases, J lost 5 bases, and 15 bases lay in between. The CDR3 spans 15 residues. CDR3 nucleotides: TGTGCCAGCAGTGTTACCAGGGGTGGGGACAATGAGCAGTTCTTC. Translation: CASSVTRGGDNEQFF. The full variable domain, in which reference TRBV2 and TRBJ2-1 provide the parts outside the CDR3, is EPEVTQTPSHQVTQMGQEVILRCVPISNHLYFYWYRQILGQKVEFLVSFYNNEISEKSEIFDDQFSVERPDGSNFTLKIRSTKLEDSAMYFCASSVTRGGDNEQFFGPGTRLTVL.

The V gene is TRBV6-5, the J gene TRBJ1-1; D remains unclear. Germline V gene lookup returns CDR1 MNHEY and CDR2 SVGAGI. CDR3 size: 15 residues. The V end was cut by 3 bases, the J end by 4 bases, with 15 bases between. This CDR3 reads CASSYNGESGTEAFF. CDR3 bases: TGTGCCAGCAGTTATAATGGGGAGTCGGGCACTGAAGCTTTCTTT.

There are many counts of this clonotype. The gene calls are TRBV5-5 and TRBJ2-1; D is possibly TRBD2 (6 bases). Germline V gives CDR1 SGHKS, CDR2 YYEKEE (reference sequence). The CDR3 has 16 amino acids. V was clipped by 2 bases and J by 4 bases, with 16 bases between them. The CDR3 loop is CASSFVGSLAYNEQFF. CDR3 sequence (DNA): TGTGCCAGCAGCTTCGTCGGGAGCCTAGCATACAATGAGCAGTTCTTC.

The chain recombines TRBV19 with TRBJ2-5, with TRBD2 identical over 14 bases. The ends lost 6 bases at V and 4 bases at J; junction bases unmatched: 10. CDR1 is LNHDA, CDR2 SQIVND, per germline (reference sequence). This CDR3 contains 17 residues. The CDR3 loop is CASSLNGLAGGRETQYF. CDR3 nucleotides: TGTGCCAGTAGCCTAAACGGACTAGCGGGGGGCAGAGAGACCCAGTACTTC.

The chain has TRBV15 and TRBJ1-6, with D possibly being TRBD1 (5 bases). CDR1 is LNHNV, CDR2 YYDKDF, per germline (reference sequence). Trimming took 6 bases from V and 5 from J, leaving 11 bases between them. This CDR3 is 14 amino acids long. CDR3: CATRGGLHNSPLHF. The CDR3 coding sequence is TGTGCCACCAGGGGGGGTCTCCATAATTCACCCCTCCACTTT.

This chain connects TRBV6-6 to TRBJ2-1; possibly TRBD1 for D (6 bases). Trimming took 0 bases from V and 9 from J, leaving 12 bases between them. The CDR3 sequence is 14 residues long. Germline V gives CDR1 MNHNY, CDR2 SVGAGI (reference sequence). The CDR3 DNA sequence: TGTGCCAGCAGTTACTCCCTAGAAGGGGGTGAGCAGTTCTTC. Translating it yields CASSYSLEGGEQFF.

V and J are TRBV12-3 or TRBV12-4 and TRBJ1-1; TRBD1 might be the D (5 bases). This CDR3 is 13 amino acids long. The V and J ends lost 5 bases and 11 bases respectively, with 18 bases between them. The CDR3 region has the DNA TGTGCCAGCAGTCCCGGGGCTCTCCCGAGGGCTTTCTTT. This gives the protein CASSPGALPRAFF.

This clonotype was picked up many times. This chain uses TRBV18 with TRBJ2-5; D may be TRBD2 (5 bases). The V gene's germline CDR1 is KGHSH and CDR2 LQKENI. The CDR3 is 13 residues long. Trimming took off 4 bases at V and 2 bases at J, with 8 bases between the two ends. CDR3 DNA: TGTGCCAGCTCACTCGGGGAACAAGAGACCCAGTACTTC. As protein: CASSLGEQETQYF.

The V gene is TRBV20-1, the J gene TRBJ1-3; D gene ambiguous. The germline CDR1 and CDR2 sequences are DFQATT and SNEGSKA (reference sequence). V gave up 7 bases and J gave up 0 bases, with 16 bases separating them. The CDR3 is 15 residues long. CDR3 in DNA: TGCAGTGTAGAGAGGCCCGCGAGCTCTGGAAACACCATATATTTT. This encodes CSVERPASSGNTIYF.

This clonotype was observed a handful of times. The rearrangement joins TRBV3-1 to TRBJ1-5, with D perhaps TRBD1 (6 bases). Germline CDR1 is LGHDT and CDR2 is YNNKEL (reference sequence). This CDR3 comprises 17 residues. Trimming pared 0 bases from V and 5 bases from J, leaving 17 bases between. CDR3 residues: CASSQDPGGGAYQPQHF. For the CDR3, the DNA is TGTGCCAGCAGCCAAGATCCGGGAGGGGGGGCGTATCAGCCCCAGCATTTT.

CDR3 nucleotides: TGTGCCAGCAGTCCGCCAGGGGGTTCTGGCGAGCAGTACTTC. This codes for CASSPPGGSGEQYF. V and J are TRBV28 and TRBJ2-7; 7 positions match TRBD1. Germline V gives CDR1 MDHEN, CDR2 SYDVKM. V shed 5 bases and J 6 bases; nucleotides not matched to a gene: 10. The CDR3 is 14 residues long. Full variable domain (outside the CDR3, taken from reference TRBV28 and TRBJ2-7): DVKVTQSSRYLVKRTGEKVFLECVQDMDHENMFWYRQDPGLGLRLIYFSYDVKMKEKGDIPEGYSVSREKKERFSLILESASTNQTSMYLCASSPPGGSGEQYFGPGTRLTVT.

This clonotype was seen at least ten times. The chain's CDR3 is CASTTRSDYEQYF. The CDR3 DNA follows: TGTGCCAGCACCACCCGGTCCGACTACGAGCAGTACTTC. The rearrangement uses TRBV28 and TRBJ2-7; D uncertain. Looked up from germline, CDR1 is MDHEN and CDR2 is SYDVKM. V lost 7 bases and J 3 bases, leaving 13 bases between the germline ends. The CDR3 totals 13 residues.

This clonotype was seen repeatedly, ten times or more. The chain combines TRBV2 with TRBJ2-2; D is unresolved. This CDR3 spans 14 amino acids. V lost 7 bases, J lost 0 bases, and 9 bases lay in between. Germline CDR1 is SNHLY and CDR2 is FYNNEI. The CDR3 is CASKNSPNTGELFF. The CDR3 bases are TGTGCCAGCAAGAACAGCCCGAACACCGGGGAGCTGTTTTTT.

This clonotype has just a few counts. The V gene is TRBV11-2, the J gene TRBJ2-3; 16 positions agree with TRBD2. J was trimmed by 6 bases and V by 8 bases; bases with no gene match: 23. This CDR3 contains 21 residues. Germline-derived CDR1 and CDR2 are SGHAT and FQNNGV. This CDR3 is CASGYPPTGTSGRASVDTQYF. Here the CDR3 DNA reads TGTGCCAGCGGATACCCCCCTACCGGGACTAGCGGGAGGGCCTCGGTTGATACGCAGTATTTT.

The chain links TRBV18 to TRBJ1-6; TRBD1 is a possible D gene (5 bases). CDR3 length equals 13 residues. Germline V gene data show CDR1 as KGHSH and CDR2 as LQKENI. Trimming shortened V by 3 bases and J by 9 bases, and 9 bases separated the two germline ends. In DNA, the CDR3 is TGTGCCAGCTCACCCAGGGCTTCTTCACCCCTCCACTTT. Its translation is CASSPRASSPLHF. The entire variable domain, with the rest obtained from reference TRBV18 and TRBJ1-6, is as follows: NAGVMQNPRHLVRRRGQEARLRCSPMKGHSHVYWYRQLPEEGLKFMVYLQKENIIDESGMPKERFSAEFPKEGPSILRIQQVVRGDSAAYFCASSPRASSPLHFGNGTRLTVT.

The chain couples TRBV4-1 to TRBJ1-2; possible D gene TRBD1, 5 bases. CDR3 size: 14 residues. The germline V gene has CDR1 MGHRA and CDR2 YSYEKL. V was pared by 5 bases and J by 4 bases, with 14 bases between. CDR3 sequence reads: CASSDRDGFYGYTF. The CDR3 coding sequence is TGCGCCAGCAGCGACCGGGACGGATTCTATGGCTACACCTTC.

This clonotype was counted only a few times. The chain couples TRBV29-1 to TRBJ2-1; D remains ambiguous. Trimming cost V 1 base and J 3 bases, with 7 bases left between them. Germline-derived CDR1 and CDR2 are SQVTM and ANQGSEA. This CDR3 has 13 residues. CDR3 protein: CSVEGGNYNEQFF. The CDR3 DNA sequence: TGCAGCGTTGAAGGTGGGAACTACAATGAGCAGTTCTTC.

This clonotype has more than one count but fewer than ten. The chain's CDR3 is CASMSVGSGNTIYF. CDR3 DNA: TGTGCCAGCATGAGTGTGGGATCTGGAAACACCATATATTTT. V and J are TRBV28 and TRBJ1-3; D uncertain. Per the germline V gene, CDR1 is MDHEN and CDR2 is SYDVKM. V lost 7 bases, J lost 1 base, and 11 bases lay in between. This CDR3 has 14 residues.

The chain recombines TRBV3-1 with TRBJ2-6; D ambiguous. V lost 1 base and J lost 4, with 11 bases in between. From germline, CDR1 is LGHDT and CDR2 YNNKEL (reference sequence). The CDR3 extends over 16 amino acids. The CDR3 DNA reads TGTGCCAGCAGCCAAGTGATGAGGAGAGGGGCCAACGTCCTGACTTTC. It translates to CASSQVMRRGANVLTF.

The chain uses TRBV7-3 and TRBJ1-4; 9 nucleotides align to TRBD1. CDR1 and CDR2 (germline): SGHTA, FQGTGA. J lost 0 bases, V lost 2 bases, and 7 bases had no gene match. The CDR3 length is 18 residues. In DNA, the CDR3 is TGTGCCAGCAGCTTAGGAACAGGGGGCCTTGCAACTAATGAAAAACTGTTTTTT. It translates to CASSLGTGGLATNEKLFF.

This clonotype was seen repeatedly, ten times or more. The genes are TRBV28 and TRBJ1-2; D uncertain. Deletions cut 3 bases from V and 1 base from J, with 9 bases between. The CDR3 totals 14 residues. The V gene's germline CDR1 is MDHEN and CDR2 SYDVKM. The DNA for the CDR3 is TGTGCCAGCAGTTTTCAACCGATTAACTATGGCTACACCTTC. Its translation is CASSFQPINYGYTF.

The chain uses TRBV30 and TRBJ1-4; TRBD1 matches 7 bases. The germline V gene has CDR1 GTSNPN and CDR2 SVGIG (reference sequence). This CDR3 spans 15 amino acids. After removal of 8 bases from V and 0 bases from J, the junction contained 9 bases not matched to a gene. CDR3 region: CAGYRGPATNEKLFF. The CDR3 DNA reads TGTGCCGGATACAGGGGACCTGCAACTAATGAAAAACTGTTTTTT.

This clonotype was seen at least ten times. V usage is TRBV7-2 and J usage is TRBJ2-1, with D perhaps matching TRBD1 or TRBD2 (5 bases each). V lost 5 bases and J 0 bases, leaving 26 bases between the germline ends. Looked up from germline, CDR1 is SGHTA and CDR2 is FQGNSA. The CDR3 runs 20 residues. This chain's CDR3 is CASSPKSQGRRFSSYNEQFF. The DNA for the CDR3 is TGTGCCAGCAGCCCGAAGTCGCAGGGACGTCGATTTAGCTCCTACAATGAGCAGTTCTTC.

This rearrangement joins TRBV19 to TRBJ1-1; 10 bases agree with TRBD1. V gave up 5 bases and J gave up 0 bases; unmatched junction bases: 9. The CDR3 sequence is 17 residues long. In germline, CDR1 is LNHDA, CDR2 SQIVND (reference sequence). The CDR3 DNA reads TGTGCCAGTAGTCCCGACCGGGACAGGGGCCTGAACACTGAAGCTTTCTTT. It translates to CASSPDRDRGLNTEAFF. The whole variable domain, filled in from reference TRBV19 and TRBJ1-1, reads DGGITQSPKYLFRKEGQNVTLSCEQNLNHDAMYWYRQDPGQGLRLIYYSQIVNDFQKGDIAEGYSVSREKKESFPLTVTSAQKNPTAFYLCASSPDRDRGLNTEAFFGQGTRLTVV.

The rearrangement links TRBV29-1 to TRBJ1-1; D unresolved. The V gene lost 5 bases and the J gene lost 3 bases, with 19 bases spanning the gap. From germline, CDR1 is SQVTM and CDR2 ANQGSEA. There are 15 residues in the CDR3. In nucleotides, the CDR3 is TGCAGCGTTATAACGGTGAGAGACGGACACACTGAAGCTTTCTTT. It is translated as CSVITVRDGHTEAFF.